This TCR beta chain is from a study of graft-versus-host responses after intestinal transplantation. Study summary: Recipients uniformly received anti-thymocyte globulin induction, followed by tacrolimus and steroids for about 3 years. General study results and limits: Early post-transplant declines in HvG were associated with peak levels of circulating GvH clones. GvH clones were identified in recipient marrow, with some first appearing in ileum or blood.

This CDR3 comprises 13 residues. Germline V lookup: CDR1 SGHRS, CDR2 YFSETQ. Trimming pared 4 bases from V and 4 bases from J, leaving 8 bases between. Here immunoSEQ multiplex PCR was the method, and the copy in TCRdb shows in-frame clones only, minus some. This sample has over 70,000 clones, with around 86% found just once. Regarding this clone: Its antigen is unknown.

The chain combines TRBV5-1 with TRBJ2-2, with a weak D call TRBD2 (5 bases). The specimen was unstimulated CD8+ T cells sorted from spleen or lymph node cells, collected before intestinal transplant. The receptor was isolated from a human donor who received an intestinal transplant. The chain's CDR3 is CASSQEATGELFF. The CDR3 DNA reads as TGCGCCAGCAGCCAGGAGGCCACCGGGGAGCTGTTTTTT.